Presented here are 27 T cell receptor beta chains from one specimen sequenced in a study of blood T cell repertoires in COVID-19. The data were produced by immunoSEQ multiplex PCR, yet TCRdb's version contains in-frame clones alone and is incomplete. The sample includes around 200,000 clones, 88% seen only once; the top ten take around 0.7%. What was sequenced was peripheral blood. Source of these receptors: a man in his forties with acute or convalescent COVID-19.

This chain links TRBV7-6 with TRBJ1-3; D unclear. CDR3 size: 15 residues. The V end lost 5 bases, the J end lost 2 bases, and 13 bases lay between the germline ends. Per the germline V gene, CDR1 is SGHVS and CDR2 is FNYEAQ. CDR3 nucleotide sequence: TGTGCCAGCAGCCTCGGGTGGCAAGCTGGAAACACCATATATTTT. Amino acid sequence: CASSLGWQAGNTIYF.

V and J are TRBV19 and TRBJ2-7; 10 positions agree with TRBD2. With V trimmed by 6 bases and J by 3 bases, 2 bases remained unmatched. The CDR3 runs to 13 residues. CDR1 is LNHDA and CDR2 is SQIVND in the germline V gene (reference sequence). DNA of the CDR3: TGTGCCAGTAGCGCTAGCGGGGGCTACGAGCAGTACTTC. Residues: CASSASGGYEQYF.

V usage is TRBV29-1 and J usage is TRBJ2-3; TRBD2 is a possible D gene (6 bases). Trimming took off 4 bases at V and 3 bases at J, with 20 bases between the two ends. The CDR3 runs 16 residues. Germline lookup yields CDR1 SQVTM and CDR2 ANQGSEA. The CDR3 here is CSVGGTEGFPTDTQYF. In DNA form, the CDR3 reads TGCAGCGTTGGGGGGACGGAGGGATTTCCTACAGATACGCAGTATTTT.

In nucleotides, the CDR3 is TGTGCCAGTACAGCGCTACAGGGACGTGGAAACACCATATATTTT. Translation gives CASTALQGRGNTIYF. The V call is TRBV19, the J call TRBJ1-3; tentatively, D is TRBD1 (6 bases). CDR3 size: 15 residues. Germline V gene lookup returns CDR1 LNHDA and CDR2 SQIVND (reference sequence). V lost 7 bases and J 3 bases, leaving 16 bases between the germline ends.

As for this clone: The identical CDR3 is also encoded by other nucleotide sequences in the sample. The chain employs TRBV6-2 or TRBV6-3 and TRBJ2-7; D unclear. Germline-derived CDR1 and CDR2 are MNHEY and SVGEGT. V lost 5 bases to trimming and J lost 5 bases, with 19 bases between them. CDR3 size: 15 residues. The CDR3 DNA is TGTGCCAGCAGTCCCCAGGTCCCAGCAGGAAACGAGCAGTACTTC. Protein product: CASSPQVPAGNEQYF.

The J gene is TRBJ2-5, the V gene TRBV6-5; 9 bases are a match to TRBD1. The CDR3 is 16 residues long. Germline V lookup: CDR1 MNHEY, CDR2 SVGAGI. V lost 2 bases and J lost 5; bases outside the gene matches: 9. The CDR3 DNA reads TGTGCCAGCAGTTACAGCTACAGGGGGCGCGGGGAGACCCAGTACTTC. Amino acids: CASSYSYRGRGETQYF.

V and J are TRBV19 and TRBJ2-3, with a weak D call TRBD1 (5 bases). With 3 bases removed from V and 2 bases from J, the gap between germline ends came to 12 bases. Germline V lookup: CDR1 LNHDA, CDR2 SQIVND (reference sequence). The CDR3 runs to 15 residues. CDR3 nucleotides: TGTGCCAGTAGTATGGGGCCGGGTTTCACAGATACGCAGTATTTT. This codes for CASSMGPGFTDTQYF.

This clone appeared a few times. The rearrangement links TRBV7-9 to TRBJ1-2; tentatively, D is TRBD1 (5 bases). This CDR3 contains 15 residues. The germline V and J ends were trimmed by 2 bases and 1 base, with 11 bases remaining between them. CDR1 is SEHNR and CDR2 is FQNEAQ in the germline V gene (reference sequence). The CDR3 sequence is CASSLKGRDNYGYTF. In DNA, the CDR3 is TGTGCCAGCAGCTTAAAGGGCAGGGATAACTATGGCTACACCTTC.

This clone appeared a single time. The J gene is TRBJ2-4, the V gene TRBV4-1, with D tentatively TRBD2 (5 bases). The CDR3 has 15 residues. V lost 3 bases and J 8 bases, leaving 17 bases between the germline ends. In germline, CDR1 is MGHRA, CDR2 YSYEKL. In DNA, the CDR3 is TGCGCCAGCAGCCACTCGGGGAACGGCGAAGACATTCAGTACTTC. Amino acids: CASSHSGNGEDIQYF.

The chain combines TRBV5-1 with TRBJ2-1; 9 nucleotides match TRBD1. The germline gives CDR1 SGHRS, CDR2 YFSETQ. V lost 3 bases and J lost 11; bases outside the gene matches: 3. The CDR3 length is 12 residues. CDR3 nucleotides: TGCGCCAGCAGCTCTACAGGGGGCCAGCAGTTCTTC. Translating gives CASSSTGGQQFF.

The V and J genes are TRBV7-2 and TRBJ1-1; 8 nucleotides match TRBD1. After removal of 5 bases from V and 1 base from J, the junction contained 6 bases not matched to a gene. The CDR3 is 15 residues long. CDR1 SGHTA and CDR2 FQGNSA come from the germline V gene. CDR3 nucleotide sequence: TGTGCCAGCAGCCCGGGGGACAGGCGGAACACTGAAGCTTTCTTT. Translation: CASSPGDRRNTEAFF.

The chain carries TRBV5-4 and TRBJ2-2, with 9 bases aligning to TRBD1. The CDR3 covers 15 residues. Germline CDR1 SGHNT, CDR2 YYREEE (reference sequence). The V gene end was trimmed by 4 bases and the J gene end by 4 bases; junction bases not matched to a gene: 5. The CDR3 reads CASSAGQGITGELFF. The CDR3 DNA is TGTGCCAGCAGCGCTGGACAGGGGATCACCGGGGAGCTGTTTTTT.

The CDR3, as DNA: TGTGCCAGCAGCAAAGAAGTTCCAACAGGGACGGCCTATGGCTACACCTTC. Protein: CASSKEVPTGTAYGYTF. This chain links TRBV21-1 with TRBJ1-2; the table's D call, TRBD1, has no DNA check behind it. TRBV21-1 represents a pseudogene. This CDR3 is 17 amino acids long.

The chain joins TRBV24-1 to TRBJ2-1, with 7 bases that match TRBD2. The CDR3 has 16 amino acids. J was trimmed by 5 bases and V by 3 bases; bases with no gene match: 9. CDR1 is KGHDR and CDR2 is SFDVKD in the germline V gene. This chain's CDR3 is CATSDLRLAPNNEQFF. The CDR3 DNA reads TGTGCCACCAGTGATCTAAGACTAGCCCCGAACAATGAGCAGTTCTTC.

The chain couples TRBV9 to TRBJ2-2, with D tentatively TRBD2 (5 bases). The germline CDR1 and CDR2 sequences are SGDLS and YYNGEE. The CDR3 extends over 16 amino acids. V was pared by 4 bases and J by 3 bases, with 16 bases between. CDR3 DNA sequence: TGTGCCAGCAGCCTAGCCTACAGTATGCACACCGGGGAGCTGTTTTTT. Encoded protein: CASSLAYSMHTGELFF.

This chain uses TRBV11-2 with TRBJ1-1; a possible D gene is TRBD1 (5 bases). The length of the CDR3 is 11 residues. Germline V gives CDR1 SGHAT, CDR2 FQNNGV. V lost 1 base and J lost 11, with 8 bases in between. CDR3 nucleotides: TGTGCCAGCAGCTTAGGGTCAGGGGCTTTCTTT. It is translated as CASSLGSGAFF.

The CDR3 region has the DNA TGCGCCAGCAGCCTACAGGGGGTTGATGAGCAGTTCTTC. It yields the protein CASSLQGVDEQFF. The chain recombines TRBV5-1 with TRBJ2-1, with 8 nucleotides matching TRBD1. V lost 4 bases, J lost 8 bases, and 5 bases stayed unmatched. The CDR3 length is 13 residues. Germline V gives CDR1 SGHRS, CDR2 YFSETQ. The full variable domain, with the rest looked up from reference TRBV5-1 and TRBJ2-1, is KAGVTQTPRYLIKTRGQQVTLSCSPISGHRSVSWYQQTPGQGLQFLFEYFSETQRNKGNFPGRFSGRQFSNSRSEMNVSTLELGDSALYLCASSLQGVDEQFFGPGTRLTVL.

The chain uses TRBV15 and TRBJ1-2, with 7 bases identical to TRBD1. The V and J ends lost 0 bases and 2 bases, in that order; junction bases with no gene match: 9. Per germline, CDR1 LNHNV and CDR2 YYDKDF (reference sequence). CDR3 size: 17 residues. The DNA of the CDR3 is TGTGCCACCAGCAGAGATGGGTTGGGACAGATCAACTATGGCTACACCTTC. It codes for CATSRDGLGQINYGYTF.

J is TRBJ1-6 and V is TRBV28; D is possibly TRBD1 (6 bases). Germline lookup yields CDR1 MDHEN and CDR2 SYDVKM. V was cut by 7 bases and J by 10 bases, with 26 bases left in between. This CDR3 contains 17 residues. The DNA for the CDR3 is TGTGCCAGCACTTTCGGGGGGGGTGGGGGCCGAGGCTCACCCCTCCACTTT. Its translation is CASTFGGGGGRGSPLHF.

The rearrangement links TRBV7-6 to TRBJ2-7, with D possibly matching TRBD1 (5 bases). Between the trimmed V and J ends, which lost 4 bases and 4 bases, there was a span of 26 bases. The CDR3 length is 18 residues. Germline V gives CDR1 SGHVS, CDR2 FNYEAQ. The CDR3 loop reads CASSSLGEQGGVIYEQYF. The CDR3 nucleotides are TGTGCCAGCAGCTCACTTGGAGAGCAGGGTGGGGTAATTTACGAGCAGTACTTC. The variable domain in full, with the rest retrieved from reference TRBV7-6 and TRBJ2-7, is GAGVSQSPRYKVTKRGQDVALRCDPISGHVSLYWYRQALGQGPEFLTYFNYEAQQDKSGLPNDRFSAERPEGSISTLTIQRTEQRDSAMYRCASSSLGEQGGVIYEQYFGPGTRLTVT.

This chain uses TRBV20-1 with TRBJ1-1; D is unresolved. Germline V gene lookup returns CDR1 DFQATT and CDR2 SNEGSKA (reference sequence). V was pared by 2 bases and J by 6 bases, with 7 bases between. This CDR3 region has 11 residues. CDR3 loop: CSARSLAEAFF. The CDR3, as DNA: TGCAGTGCTAGATCACTTGCTGAAGCTTTCTTT.

V is TRBV19 and J is TRBJ2-7; 9 positions agree with TRBD1. This CDR3 region has 16 residues. CDR1 is LNHDA, CDR2 SQIVND, per germline (reference sequence). V lost 4 bases to trimming and J lost 4 bases; unmatched junction nucleotides: 11. The DNA of the CDR3 is TGTGCCAGTAGTAAGTCCCCCGGGACAGGGACGTACGAGCAGTACTTC. Its protein is CASSKSPGTGTYEQYF.

This clone has a handful of counts. The chain uses TRBV6-5 and TRBJ1-2, with D maybe TRBD1 (6 bases). Trimming pared 6 bases from V and 6 bases from J, leaving 14 bases between. Germline V gene data show CDR1 as MNHEY and CDR2 as SVGAGI. The CDR3 is 13 residues long. The CDR3 coding sequence is TGTGCCAGCAGGGAGGGGGGGGGACATGGCTACACCTTC. Amino acid sequence: CASREGGGHGYTF.

The CDR3 here is CASSRQGSGQPQHF. DNA of the CDR3: TGTGCCAGCAGCCGACAGGGTTCAGGTCAGCCCCAGCATTTT. The chain links TRBV6-2 or TRBV6-3 to TRBJ1-5; 7 bases are a match to TRBD1. The CDR3 sequence is 14 residues long. Trimming cost V 6 bases and J 6 bases; bases outside gene matches: 8. Per germline, CDR1 MNHEY and CDR2 SVGEGT.

The chain joins TRBV7-8 to TRBJ1-5; 7 bases agree with TRBD1. The CDR3 runs to 15 residues. The V segment lost 5 bases and the J segment 3 bases; nucleotides outside the gene matches: 7. The germline CDR1 and CDR2 sequences are SGHVS and FQNEAQ. CDR3 DNA sequence: TGTGCCAGCAGCCCCACGACAGGGCCCAATCAGCCCCAGCATTTT. Translated: CASSPTTGPNQPQHF.

The rearrangement joins TRBV11-2 to TRBJ2-7; TRBD2 might be the D (7 bases). This CDR3 is 15 amino acids long. The germline V gene has CDR1 SGHAT and CDR2 FQNNGV. Deletions cut 1 base from V and 0 bases from J, with 10 bases between. The CDR3 nucleotides read TGTGCCAGCAGCTTAGTCGGGGGGCTCTCCTACGAGCAGTACTTC. Protein: CASSLVGGLSYEQYF.

The rearrangement links TRBV30 to TRBJ1-5, with a tentative D call TRBD1 (6 bases). Germline CDR1 reads GTSNPN; CDR2 reads SVGIG (reference sequence). Trimming pared 5 bases from V and 4 bases from J, leaving 15 bases between. The CDR3 loop spans 14 amino acids. As DNA, the CDR3 is TGTGCCTGGCAGGGGATCGGGTTGAATCAGCCCCAGCATTTT. Protein product: CAWQGIGLNQPQHF. The whole variable domain, filled in from reference TRBV30 and TRBJ1-5, reads SQTIHQWPATLVQPVGSPLSLECTVEGTSNPNLYWYRQAAGRGLQLLFYSVGIGQISSEVPQNLSASRPQDRQFILSSKKLLLSDSGFYLCAWQGIGLNQPQHFGDGTRLSIL.